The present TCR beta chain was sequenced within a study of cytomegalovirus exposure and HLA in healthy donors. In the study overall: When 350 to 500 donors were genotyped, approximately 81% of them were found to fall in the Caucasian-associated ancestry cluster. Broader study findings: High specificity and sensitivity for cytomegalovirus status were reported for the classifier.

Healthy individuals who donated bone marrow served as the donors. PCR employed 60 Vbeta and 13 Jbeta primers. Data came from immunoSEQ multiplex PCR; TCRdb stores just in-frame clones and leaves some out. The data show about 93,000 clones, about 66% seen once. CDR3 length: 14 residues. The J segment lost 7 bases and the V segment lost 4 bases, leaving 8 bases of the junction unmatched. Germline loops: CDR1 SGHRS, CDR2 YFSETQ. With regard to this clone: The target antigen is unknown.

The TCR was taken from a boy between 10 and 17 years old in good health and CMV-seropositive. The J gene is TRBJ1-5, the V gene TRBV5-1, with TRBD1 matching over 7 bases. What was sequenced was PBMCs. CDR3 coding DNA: TGCGCCAGCAGCACGGGACAGCCAGACCAGCCCCAGCATTTT. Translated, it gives CASSTGQPDQPQHF.